This TCR beta chain was found in a study of cytomegalovirus exposure and HLA in healthy donors. Whole-study results and caveats: Follow-up analysis later connected one missense variant in DCLRE1C with trimming of TCR beta V- and J-genes.

The CDR3 contains 15 residues. The germline V gene has CDR1 SGHRS and CDR2 YFSETQ. The V segment lost 7 bases and the J segment 5 bases; nucleotides outside the gene matches: 13. In the PCR, 60 Vbeta and 13 Jbeta primers were used. Original processing methods: Later analysis identified 80 million to 90 million unique TCR beta chains, approximately 11 million shared. Method: immunoSEQ multiplex PCR; TCRdb's copy keeps in-frame clones and lacks some. For V, J and clone size, that table is used; D and trimming come from the DNA. The sample yields roughly 250,000 clones, over 70% seen once. This clone was seen a few times. The antigen is unknown.

This clonotype was sampled from a girl aged 2 to 9 in good health and CMV-seronegative. The chain carries TRBV5-1 and TRBJ2-5; 8 bases are a match to TRBD2. The specimen was PBMCs. In DNA, the CDR3 is TGCGCCAGCGCTCCGGGACTAGTGGTTTACGAGACCCAGTACTTC. Translated, it gives CASAPGLVVYETQYF.